In its sample, the clone carrying this T cell receptor beta chain was seen many times. No antigen is known for it. TCRdb used MiXCR to reprocess the RT-PCR reads, holding one entry per CDR3 protein. The sample carries under 550,000 distinct CDR3 sequences, approximately 7.6% recorded once. The CDR3 covers 15 residues. The V segment lost 2 bases and the J segment 3 bases; nucleotides outside the gene matches: 6. CDR1 is SGHAT and CDR2 is FQNNGV in the germline V gene. This record comes from a study of response to subunit inactivated influenza vaccine. Study-wide results and limits: The authors proposed limited new T cell recruitment per seasonal influenza vaccination.

This receptor was obtained from a man aged 50-75 years who received an inactivated influenza vaccine. The source was PBMCs from blood, collected less than 25 months after vaccination. The rearrangement uses TRBV11-2 and TRBJ1-2; 7 bases agree with TRBD1. CDR3: CASSLRAGGYYGYTF. CDR3 DNA: TGTGCCAGCAGCTTACGGGCAGGGGGGTACTATGGCTACACCTTC.